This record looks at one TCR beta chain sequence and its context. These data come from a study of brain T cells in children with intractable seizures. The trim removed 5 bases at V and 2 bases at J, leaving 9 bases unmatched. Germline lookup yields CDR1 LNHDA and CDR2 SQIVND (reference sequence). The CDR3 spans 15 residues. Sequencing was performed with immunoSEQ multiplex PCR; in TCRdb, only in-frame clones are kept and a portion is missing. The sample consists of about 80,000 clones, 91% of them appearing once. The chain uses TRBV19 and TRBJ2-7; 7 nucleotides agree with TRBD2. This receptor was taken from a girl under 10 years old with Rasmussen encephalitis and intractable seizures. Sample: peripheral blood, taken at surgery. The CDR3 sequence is CASSSAGGGPYEQYF. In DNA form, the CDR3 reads TGTGCCAGTAGTTCGGCCGGCGGGGGTCCCTACGAGCAGTACTTC.